This TCR beta chain emerged from a study of patients and donors after allogeneic stem cell transplantation. TCRdb used MiXCR to reprocess the RT-PCR reads, holding one entry per CDR3 protein. The repertoire holds about 960,000 distinct CDR3 sequences, with more than 15% as singletons. This clonotype came up a few times. The CDR3 is 16 amino acids. V was shortened by 0 bases and J by 5 bases, with 13 bases between the two germline ends. CDR1 is SEHNR, CDR2 FQNEAQ, per germline (reference sequence). The sequence was collected from a human donor who was either an allogeneic HSCT recipient or a stem cell or donor lymphocyte infusion donor (not recorded which). It is not recorded whose cells these are; they may come from a transplant donor. This sequence joins TRBV7-9 and TRBJ1-4, with D tentatively TRBD1 (5 bases). The material sequenced was blood, either unsorted or a sorted T cell fraction (not recorded which). The CDR3 DNA reads as TGTGCCAGCAGCTTAGCGCTGACAGAACTGAATGAAAAACTGTTTTTT. Its translation is CASSLALTELNEKLFF.